This T cell receptor (beta chain) was sequenced during a study of early T cells in non-severe SARS-CoV-2 infection. This clonotype was counted only a few times. Using its own MiXCR run on the 5' RACE reads, TCRdb lists one record per CDR3 protein. Here the sample spans fewer than 60,000 distinct CDR3 sequences, around 11% being singletons. Trimming left V 6 bases short and J 4 bases short, with 8 bases between. The germline V gene has CDR1 MDHEN and CDR2 SYDVKM. CDR3 size: 12 residues. The chain recombines TRBV28 with TRBJ2-3; D might be TRBD1 (5 bases). The TCR comes from an adult who was a healthcare worker with PCR-confirmed SARS-CoV-2 infection or an uninfected control (not recorded which). The sample was whole blood. CDR3 sequence: CASRPGPDTQYF. DNA of the CDR3: TGTGCCAGCAGACCAGGGCCAGATACGCAGTATTTT.